The 28 T cell receptor beta chains below come from one sample, sequenced in a study of T cell responses to AZD1222 COVID-19 vaccine. Sequenced by immunoSEQ multiplex PCR; TCRdb stores in-frame clones only, minus some. The data show tens of thousands of clones, approximately 80% seen once. Here the sequenced sample was peripheral blood, taken on day 0 of AZD1222 vaccination. The origin of the receptors is an adult in good health.

The J gene is TRBJ2-1, the V gene TRBV5-5, with TRBD1 matching 9 bases. CDR3 size: 15 residues. V dropped 0 bases and J dropped 5; count of bases not matched to a gene: 3. Germline V gene sequence: CDR1 SGHKS, CDR2 YYEKEE (reference sequence). Here the CDR3 DNA reads TGTGCCAGCAGCTTGGAACAGGGGGCCCACAATGAGCAGTTCTTC. This codes for CASSLEQGAHNEQFF.

The chain is built from TRBV30 and TRBJ1-6; a weak D match, TRBD1 (6 bases). The V and J ends lost 0 bases and 4 bases respectively, with 13 bases between them. CDR1 is GTSNPN and CDR2 is SVGIG in the germline V gene (reference sequence). This CDR3 has 16 residues. In nucleotides, the CDR3 is TGTGCCTGGAGTGTACTCGGTAGGGGGTATAATTCACCCCTCCACTTT. It encodes CAWSVLGRGYNSPLHF.

The table lists this clone with a count of one. The rearrangement links TRBV5-4 to TRBJ1-1, with no clear D. The germline gives CDR1 SGHNT, CDR2 YYREEE (reference sequence). The length of the CDR3 is 13 residues. V lost 0 bases and J lost 1, with 4 bases in between. For the CDR3, the DNA is TGTGCCAGCAGCTTGGGGGAGAACACTGAAGCTTTCTTT. Encoded protein: CASSLGENTEAFF.

The V call is TRBV6-5, the J call TRBJ1-6; tentative D call: TRBD1 (6 bases). V lost 0 bases to trimming and J lost 5 bases, with 8 bases between them. Germline V gene data show CDR1 as MNHEY and CDR2 as SVGAGI. CDR3 length equals 15 residues. The CDR3 DNA sequence: TGTGCCAGCAGTTACTCGTCAGGGGATAATTCACCCCTCCACTTT. It is translated as CASSYSSGDNSPLHF.

The rearrangement uses TRBV18 and TRBJ1-1; D not certain. The germline CDR1 and CDR2 sequences are KGHSH and LQKENI. The CDR3 sequence is 16 residues long. The germline V and J ends were trimmed by 1 base and 3 bases, with 15 bases remaining between them. The CDR3, as DNA: TGTGCCAGCTCACCACTAGCTACAGTTGGAGACACTGAAGCTTTCTTT. Protein: CASSPLATVGDTEAFF.

The chain links TRBV18 to TRBJ2-7, with D tentatively TRBD1 (6 bases). The CDR3 has 14 amino acids. The germline CDR1 and CDR2 sequences are KGHSH and LQKENI. Trimming took 2 bases from V and 2 from J, leaving 10 bases between them. CDR3 residues: CASSPSDRPYEQYF. CDR3 bases: TGTGCCAGCTCACCATCAGACAGGCCCTACGAGCAGTACTTC.

The genes are TRBV30 and TRBJ1-6, with D hard to call. Trimming stripped 8 bases from V and 8 bases from J, with 19 bases between. Germline CDR1 GTSNPN, CDR2 SVGIG (reference sequence). There are 14 residues in the CDR3. CDR3 sequence: CAGTRTERDSPLHF. CDR3 nucleotide sequence: TGTGCCGGCACCAGGACGGAGAGGGATTCACCCCTCCACTTT.

The V gene is TRBV10-3, the J gene TRBJ2-1; D not resolved. This CDR3 is 16 amino acids long. The germline V gene has CDR1 ENHRY and CDR2 SYGVKD. V was clipped by 2 bases and J by 2 bases, with 13 bases between them. The CDR3 loop is CAISETFTMAYNEQFF. The DNA for the CDR3 is TGTGCCATCAGTGAGACCTTTACAATGGCCTACAATGAGCAGTTCTTC.

V gene TRBV20-1 combines with J gene TRBJ1-5; 7 bases line up with TRBD1. Losses at the gene ends were 3 bases for V and 4 bases for J; bases not matched to a gene: 6. Germline CDR1 reads DFQATT; CDR2 reads SNEGSKA (reference sequence). The CDR3 totals 14 residues. The CDR3 region has the DNA TGCAGTGCTAGTCTCGGGACAGTGAATCAGCCCCAGCATTTT. It translates to CSASLGTVNQPQHF.

The table lists this clone with a few counts. The rearrangement links TRBV28 to TRBJ2-7; 9 bases agree with TRBD2. The CDR3 is made up of 15 amino acids. Per germline, CDR1 MDHEN and CDR2 SYDVKM. Losses at the gene ends were 6 bases for V and 7 bases for J; bases not matched to a gene: 13. CDR3: CASRPTSGGAREQYF. In nucleotides, the CDR3 is TGTGCCAGCAGACCGACTAGCGGAGGGGCGAGGGAGCAGTACTTC. The variable domain in full, completed from reference TRBV28 and TRBJ2-7, reads DVKVTQSSRYLVKRTGEKVFLECVQDMDHENMFWYRQDPGLGLRLIYFSYDVKMKEKGDIPEGYSVSREKKERFSLILESASTNQTSMYLCASRPTSGGAREQYFGPGTRLTVT.

The chain carries TRBV19 and TRBJ1-1; D may be TRBD1 (5 bases). V shed 3 bases and J shed 7 bases, with 18 bases lying between them. Germline lookup yields CDR1 LNHDA and CDR2 SQIVND (reference sequence). The CDR3 spans 15 residues. CDR3 bases: TGTGCCAGTAGTATTGGAAGTGCGGGGCAGGATGAAGCTTTCTTT. Residues: CASSIGSAGQDEAFF.

The chain links TRBV6-5 to TRBJ1-2; the match to TRBD1 covers 7 bases. The germline V gene encodes CDR1 MNHEY and CDR2 SVGAGI. The trim removed 4 bases at V and 4 bases at J, leaving 6 bases unmatched. This CDR3 has 14 residues. CDR3 region: CASSFSGDSYGYTF. The DNA for the CDR3 is TGTGCCAGCAGTTTCTCCGGGGACAGCTATGGCTACACCTTC.

The rearrangement uses TRBV19 and TRBJ1-1; no clear D. The CDR3 has 13 residues. CDR1 is LNHDA, CDR2 SQIVND, per germline (reference sequence). Trimming took off 4 bases at V and 5 bases at J, with 11 bases between the two ends. CDR3 sequence: CASSKRSWTEAFF. The CDR3 DNA follows: TGTGCCAGTAGTAAAAGGAGTTGGACTGAAGCTTTCTTT.

The chain is built from TRBV30 and TRBJ2-1; 7 nucleotides match TRBD2. V was pared by 8 bases and J by 4 bases, with 17 bases of the junction left unmatched. Germline-derived CDR1 and CDR2 are GTSNPN and SVGIG (reference sequence). CDR3 size: 16 residues. DNA of the CDR3: TGTGCCCGAAGTAGCGGGTTGGGGGGGGTTTACAATGAGCAGTTCTTC. Translated, it gives CARSSGLGGVYNEQFF.

The chain links TRBV2 to TRBJ2-1; D call uncertain. Germline lookup yields CDR1 SNHLY and CDR2 FYNNEI. The CDR3 loop spans 13 amino acids. The ends were cut back, 4 bases at V and 4 bases at J, with 8 bases in the middle. The CDR3 region has the DNA TGTGCCAGCAGTGGTCCCGTTTACAATGAGCAGTTCTTC. As protein: CASSGPVYNEQFF.

The V call is TRBV11-2, the J call TRBJ2-1; D tentatively reads TRBD1 or TRBD2 (5 bases each). The CDR3 sequence is 13 residues long. Trimming removed 3 bases from V and 7 bases from J, with 10 bases in between. Germline CDR1 is SGHAT and CDR2 is FQNNGV. CDR3 amino acids: CASSFGGWNEQFF. CDR3 nucleotides: TGTGCCAGCAGCTTTGGGGGTTGGAATGAGCAGTTCTTC.

The chain recombines TRBV11-1 with TRBJ2-3; the match to TRBD2 covers 7 bases. This CDR3 contains 13 residues. CDR1 is SGHAT and CDR2 is FQDESV in the germline V gene (reference sequence). V gave up 5 bases and J gave up 11 bases; unmatched junction bases: 10. Written as DNA, the CDR3 is TGTGCCAGCAGCCCGAGGGAGCGGGACGTGCAGTATTTT. It translates to CASSPRERDVQYF.

The V gene is TRBV27, the J gene TRBJ1-1; 8 nucleotides agree with TRBD1. CDR3 size: 16 residues. V shed 5 bases, J shed 4 bases, and the junction held 12 bases outside the gene matches. Germline assignment: CDR1 MNHEY and CDR2 SMNVEV (reference sequence). The CDR3 DNA follows: TGTGCCAGCAGTCCCTGGACAGGGCCCCTACTCACTGAAGCTTTCTTT. Translation gives CASSPWTGPLLTEAFF.

The rearrangement links TRBV7-2 to TRBJ1-5, with 7 bases identical to TRBD1. This CDR3 region has 16 residues. Germline V CDR1 and CDR2: SGHTA, FQGNSA. The V segment lost 3 bases and the J segment 1 base; nucleotides outside the gene matches: 6. Written as DNA, the CDR3 is TGTGCCAGCAGCTTTACAGGGGTGCTAAGCAATCAGCCCCAGCATTTT. Translation: CASSFTGVLSNQPQHF.

The chain is built from TRBV10-3 and TRBJ2-7, with 10 bases lining up with TRBD2. V dropped 6 bases and J dropped 8; count of bases not matched to a gene: 16. The germline CDR1 and CDR2 sequences are ENHRY and SYGVKD. CDR3 size: 16 residues. The CDR3 loop reads CAISATVAGGGMQQYF. DNA for the CDR3: TGTGCCATCAGCGCTACCGTAGCGGGAGGTGGTATGCAGCAGTACTTC.

The genes are TRBV6-5 and TRBJ1-2, with D perhaps matching TRBD1 (5 bases). The CDR3 loop spans 14 amino acids. Germline loops: CDR1 MNHEY, CDR2 SVGAGI. V lost 8 bases to trimming and J lost 8 bases, with 21 bases between them. DNA of the CDR3: TGTGCCAGCGGCCCGGGGGGGAGAGCGGGCGGCTACACCTTC. Translation gives CASGPGGRAGGYTF.

The chain combines TRBV2 with TRBJ2-7; D unclear. Trimming cost V 6 bases and J 6 bases, with 18 bases left between them. The germline V gene encodes CDR1 SNHLY and CDR2 FYNNEI. This CDR3 is built from 14 residues. CDR3 sequence: CASRAESQVGEQYF. The CDR3 DNA reads as TGTGCCAGCAGGGCAGAAAGCCAAGTGGGCGAGCAGTACTTC.

This chain links TRBV6-6 with TRBJ2-7, with TRBD1 identical over 7 bases. Per the germline V gene, CDR1 is MNHNY and CDR2 is SVGAGI (reference sequence). The ends lost 5 bases at V and 5 bases at J; junction bases unmatched: 18. The CDR3 consists of 17 residues. The CDR3 sequence: CASSPRRGVTGTNEQYF. Written as DNA, the CDR3 is TGTGCCAGCAGTCCTCGGCGTGGTGTGACAGGGACCAACGAGCAGTACTTC.

In its sample, this clone was seen once. This chain uses TRBV19 with TRBJ1-2; 7 bases match TRBD1. Trimming removed 6 bases from V and 4 bases from J; junction bases left unmatched: 11. Looked up from germline, CDR1 is LNHDA and CDR2 is SQIVND (reference sequence). This CDR3 spans 15 amino acids. The DNA of the CDR3 is TGTGCCAGTAGGAAGGGACAGCCCTCGAGCTATGGCTACACCTTC. Its translation is CASRKGQPSSYGYTF.

The rearrangement links TRBV7-8 to TRBJ2-7; the match to TRBD1 covers 10 bases. The CDR3 contains 13 residues. The J segment lost 9 bases and the V segment lost 5 bases, leaving 7 bases of the junction unmatched. Germline V gives CDR1 SGHVS, CDR2 FQNEAQ. The CDR3 protein is CASSQTGGVGQYF. The CDR3, as DNA: TGTGCCAGCAGCCAGACAGGGGGCGTCGGGCAGTACTTC.

The genes are TRBV23-1 and TRBJ1-1; no clear D gene. TRBV23-1 is assigned to the ORF class and has an uncertain function. Trimming removed 2 bases from V and 0 bases from J, with 4 bases in between. This CDR3 is 13 amino acids long. The CDR3 here is CASSQHLNTEAFF. The CDR3 region has the DNA TGCGCCAGCAGTCAACACTTGAACACTGAAGCTTTCTTT.

This clone is categorized as large (0.1 to 1%). The genes are TRBV11-2 and TRBJ1-2, with 10 positions matching TRBD1. With 4 bases clipped from V and 0 bases from J, the junction kept 11 bases outside the gene matches. CDR3 length equals 18 residues. The germline CDR1 and CDR2 sequences are SGHAT and FQNNGV. CDR3 in amino acids: CASSSEIMTGGSNYGYTF. The CDR3 DNA reads as TGTGCCAGCAGCTCCGAAATTATGACAGGGGGCTCTAACTATGGCTACACCTTC.

The chain carries TRBV18 and TRBJ1-6; D unclear. Germline CDR1 reads KGHSH; CDR2 reads LQKENI. The CDR3 is 15 residues long. Trimming pared 1 base from V and 10 bases from J, leaving 14 bases between. The CDR3 region has the DNA TGTGCCAGCTCACCACGAAAGAAGGCTAGATCACCCCTCCACTTT. Translation: CASSPRKKARSPLHF.